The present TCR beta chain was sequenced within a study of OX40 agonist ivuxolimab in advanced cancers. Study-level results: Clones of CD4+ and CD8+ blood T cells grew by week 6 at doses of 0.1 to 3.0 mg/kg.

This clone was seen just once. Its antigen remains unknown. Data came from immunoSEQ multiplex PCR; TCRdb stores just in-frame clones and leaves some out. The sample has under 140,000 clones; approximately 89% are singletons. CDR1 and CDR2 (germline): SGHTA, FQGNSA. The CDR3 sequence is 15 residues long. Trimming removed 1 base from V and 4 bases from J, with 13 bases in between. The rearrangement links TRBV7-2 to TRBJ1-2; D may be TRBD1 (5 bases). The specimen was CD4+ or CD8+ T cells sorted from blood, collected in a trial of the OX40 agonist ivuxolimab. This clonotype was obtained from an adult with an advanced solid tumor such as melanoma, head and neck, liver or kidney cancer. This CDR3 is CASSLGSGGGYGYTF. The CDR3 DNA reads TGTGCCAGCAGCTTAGGAAGTGGGGGGGGCTATGGCTACACCTTC.